This TCR beta chain was sequenced in a study of blood T cell repertoires in COVID-19. Looked up from germline, CDR1 is SGHRS and CDR2 is YFSETQ. J was trimmed by 1 base and V by 3 bases; bases with no gene match: 5. This CDR3 spans 16 amino acids. The assay was immunoSEQ multiplex PCR, and TCRdb's table has in-frame clones only and misses some. This sample has over 250,000 clones, with over 75% found just once. The receptor was derived from a woman aged 70 to 79 with acute or convalescent COVID-19. The rearrangement joins TRBV5-1 to TRBJ2-3; 10 bases match TRBD2. Sequences were obtained from peripheral blood. This chain's CDR3 is CASSSGLASGTDTQYF. DNA for the CDR3: TGCGCCAGCAGCTCGGGACTAGCGAGCGGCACAGATACGCAGTATTTT.